This TCR beta chain came from a study of blood T cells in healthy people across ages (dated by TCRdb to the mid-2010s). Looking at the study overall: In model experiments, template switching captured roughly one uniquely barcoded TCR beta cDNA molecule for every two T cells. The study measured age-related changes in TCR beta repertoire diversity using deep sequencing normalized with unique cDNA molecular identifiers. Donors were grouped into four age groups: young (average roughly 15 years), middle-aged (39), aged (roughly 62) and long-lived (about 90). To avoid experimental bias, donors of different ages were randomly spread across the sequencing lanes. The study analyzed two additional independent replicas of 1 million unique cDNA reads from the same blood draw for two donors, one aged 18 to 30 and one aged 80 or older.

Points on this clonotype: Its antigen is still unknown. No base quality information exists; no much larger clone differs at one position.

The library was made by 5' RACE. TCRdb lists the instrument as Illumina HiSeq 2500. A second roughly 7 to 12 cycle PCR used a sample-barcoded 5' primer and a J-beta primer mix. A unique molecular identifier was introduced onto each TCR beta cDNA molecule by a template-switch 5' adaptor carrying 12 random nucleotides. At least 2.5 million CDR3-containing paired-end reads were obtained from each sample. First-strand cDNA synthesis was performed from all RNA using the Mint cDNA synthesis kit, with priming by a TRBC-specific oligonucleotide. Following uracil-DNA glycosylase treatment, all cDNA underwent a first 18-cycle PCR with the universal primers M1SS and BC2_uni_R. As for the original processing: For normalization, 1 million high-quality reads, each with a distinct molecular identifier, were randomly selected from each sample. Reads with shared molecular identifiers were discarded instead of being binned into consensus sequences. MiTCR, with a Q25 quality threshold and the strictest error-elimination algorithm, was used for CDR3 identification, clonotype clustering and error correction. Lower-bound total TCR beta diversity was estimated with a nonparametric unseen species model using Euler transformation. The public reads were run again by TCRdb, first through fastp at Q25 and then through MiXCR, and only productive beta chains were kept. For every CDR3 protein sequence, its rows merge into one entry that carries the most common genes and DNA. The V and J calls shown here were made by TCRdb, not taken from the authors' results. Across this sample there are hundreds of thousands of distinct CDR3 sequences, with more than 45% seen only once. The ten largest clones take up around 22% of the sample.

The donors were 40 or so Caucasian individuals from Russia, aged roughly 6 to 90 years, who were systemically healthy. Around 10 milliliters of peripheral blood were drawn from each donor into EDTA-treated Vacutainer tubes. Ficoll-Paque density-gradient centrifugation was used to isolate PBMCs, with at least 6 million obtained per sample. Total RNA, at least 6 micrograms per sample, was extracted from PBMCs with Trizol reagent. For every donor, an aliquot of PBMCs went through flow cytometry to measure the percentages of naive CD45RAhigh/CD27high T cells. Study-wide conclusions, independent of this receptor: Observed TCR beta diversity per million T cells fell roughly linearly with age, and a significant reduction was already apparent by age roughly 40. Estimates of total diversity based on one million sequenced T cells were regarded as lower bounds and as underestimates. Conclusive comparison of naive and antigen-experienced compartments was prevented by the profiling of bulk unsorted PBMCs. A strong correlation was found between observed TCR beta diversity and the percentage of naive T cells measured by flow cytometry. Compared with the aged group, the long-lived group had more naive CD4+ T cells, fewer expanded clones and increased TCR diversity, suggesting age selection. Donor CMV infection status was unknown, potentially confounding age-related changes in expanded clonotypes.

The CDR3 goes from the cysteine to the phenylalanine over 17 residues. Just CDR3 DNA is preserved here, 51 bases in frame from base 1. Relative to germline, V is 5 bases shorter and J is 0 bases shorter, with 18 bases between their ends. The germline V gene (reference sequence) yields LGHDT for CDR1 and YNNKEL for CDR2. Sample: blood. The receptor was derived from a man younger than 45 in good health. The chain was built from TRBV3-1 and TRBJ2-3; a tentative D match to TRBD2 spans 6 bases. For the CDR3, the sequence is CASSYPPGLASTDTQYF. The DNA reads as follows: TGTGCCAGCAGCTATCCCCCGGGACTGGCTAGCACAGATACGCAGTATTTT.